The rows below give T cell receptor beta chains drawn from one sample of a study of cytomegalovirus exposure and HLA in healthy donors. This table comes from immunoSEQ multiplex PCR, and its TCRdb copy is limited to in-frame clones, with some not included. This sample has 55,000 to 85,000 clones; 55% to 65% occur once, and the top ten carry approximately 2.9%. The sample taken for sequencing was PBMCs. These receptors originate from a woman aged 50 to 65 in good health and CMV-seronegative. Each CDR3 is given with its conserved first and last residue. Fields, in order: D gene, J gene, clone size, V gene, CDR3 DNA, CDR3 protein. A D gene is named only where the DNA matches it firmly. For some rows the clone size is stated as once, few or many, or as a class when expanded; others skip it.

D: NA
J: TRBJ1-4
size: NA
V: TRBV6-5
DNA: TGTGCCAGCAGTTACTCGAATCGGGGTAATGAAAAACTGTTTTTT
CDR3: CASSYSNRGNEKLFF

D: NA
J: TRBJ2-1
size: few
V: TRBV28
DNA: TGTGCCAGCAGAGTCGGTGGGATCTCGCGGGTTGATCATGAGCAGTTCTTC
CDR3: CASRVGGISRVDHEQFF

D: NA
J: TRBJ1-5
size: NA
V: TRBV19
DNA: TGTGCCAGTAGTATAGAAACGGGGACCCAGCATTTT
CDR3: CASSIETGTQHF

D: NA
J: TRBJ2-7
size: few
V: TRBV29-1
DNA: TGCAGCGCCTCCGGGGTTGCAGGGGCCGAGCAGTACTTC
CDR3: CSASGVAGAEQYF

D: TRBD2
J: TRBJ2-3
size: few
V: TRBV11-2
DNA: TGTGCCAGCAGCCCGGGGACTAGCGGAGGCCATACGCAGTATTTT
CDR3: CASSPGTSGGHTQYF

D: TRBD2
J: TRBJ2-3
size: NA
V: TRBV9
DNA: TGTGCCAGCAGCTCACTCGCGGGAGGGGCAGATACGCAGTATTTT
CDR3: CASSSLAGGADTQYF

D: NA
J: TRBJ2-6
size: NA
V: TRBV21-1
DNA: TGTGCCAGCAGCAAAGGGGTGGTCAGGGACTCTGGGGCCAACGTCCTGACTTTC
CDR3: CASSKGVVRDSGANVLTF

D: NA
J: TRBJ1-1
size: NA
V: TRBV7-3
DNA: TGTGCCAGCAGCTTAATGAGCCTAACCCTATATCCGAACACTGAAGCTTTCTTT
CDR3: CASSLMSLTLYPNTEAFF

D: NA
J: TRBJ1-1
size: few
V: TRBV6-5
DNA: TGTGCCAGCAGTGTCCCTGGGGGGGACACTGAAGCTTTCTTT
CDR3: CASSVPGGDTEAFF

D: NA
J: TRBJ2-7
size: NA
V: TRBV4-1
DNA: TGCGCCAGCAGCCAACCTCTTTCCTACGAGCAGTACTTC
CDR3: CASSQPLSYEQYF

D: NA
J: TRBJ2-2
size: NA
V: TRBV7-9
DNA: TGTGCCAGCAGCTTACTAGGGAACACCGGGGAGCTGTTTTTT
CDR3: CASSLLGNTGELFF

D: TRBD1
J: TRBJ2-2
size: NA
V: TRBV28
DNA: TGTGCCAGCCTCGACAGGGGCACCGGGGAGCTGTTTTTT
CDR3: CASLDRGTGELFF

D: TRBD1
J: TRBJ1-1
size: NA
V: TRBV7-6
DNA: TGTGCCAGCAGCTTGGGGACAGGGTCAAACACTGAAGCTTTCTTT
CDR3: CASSLGTGSNTEAFF

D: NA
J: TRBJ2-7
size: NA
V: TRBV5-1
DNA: TGCGCCAGCAGCCCACGGTTGGGCAGCTCCTACGAGCAGTACTTC
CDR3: CASSPRLGSSYEQYF

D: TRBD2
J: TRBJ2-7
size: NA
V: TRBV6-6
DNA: TGTGCCAGCAGGGGACTAGCGGGGCCCTACGAGCAGTACTTC
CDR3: CASRGLAGPYEQYF

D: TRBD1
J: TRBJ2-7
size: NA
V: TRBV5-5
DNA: TGTGCCAGCAGCCAGCAGACAGGGGAGAGCCACGAGCAGTACTTC
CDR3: CASSQQTGESHEQYF

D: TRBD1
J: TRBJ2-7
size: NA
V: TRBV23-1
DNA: TGCGCCAGCAGTCAACGGGCGTTACAGGGGTACGAGCAGTACTTC
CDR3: CASSQRALQGYEQYF

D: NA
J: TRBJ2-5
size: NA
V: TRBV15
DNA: TGTGCCACCAGCAGAGATGGGGGGGCAGGAATGGAGACCCAGTACTTC
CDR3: CATSRDGGAGMETQYF

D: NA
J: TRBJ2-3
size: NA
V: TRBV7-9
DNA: TGTGCCAGCAGCCAACAGATCACAGATACGCAGTATTTT
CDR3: CASSQQITDTQYF

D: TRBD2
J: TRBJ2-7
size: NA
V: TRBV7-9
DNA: TGTGCCAGCAGCCAGGGACTAGCGGGGGCCATTTACTTC
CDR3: CASSQGLAGAIYF

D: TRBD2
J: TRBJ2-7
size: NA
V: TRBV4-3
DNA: TGCGCCAGCAGCCAAGACGGGACTAGCGGGTTCTACGAGCAGTACTTC
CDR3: CASSQDGTSGFYEQYF

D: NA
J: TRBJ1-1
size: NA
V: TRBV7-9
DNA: TGTGCCAGCAGCCGAGAGAACACTGAAGCTTTCTTT
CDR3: CASSRENTEAFF

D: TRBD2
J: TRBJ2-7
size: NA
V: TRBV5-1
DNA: TGCGCCAGCAGAAGGACTAGCGAGGAGCAGTACTTC
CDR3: CASRRTSEEQYF

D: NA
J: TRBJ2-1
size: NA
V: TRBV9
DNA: TGTGCCAGCAGCGTAACTGGTAGCGCCCCAGGGCAGTTCTTC
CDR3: CASSVTGSAPGQFF

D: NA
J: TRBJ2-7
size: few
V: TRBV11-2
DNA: TGTGCCAGCAGCTTAGTGGTGAGGCCAGAGAAAAAGTACTTC
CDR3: CASSLVVRPEKKYF

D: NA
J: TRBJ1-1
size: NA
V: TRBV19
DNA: TGTGCCAGCTCGGGACAAATGAACACTGAAGCTTTCTTT
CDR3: CASSGQMNTEAFF